The 30 T cell receptor beta chains listed next were all sequenced from one sample in a study of OX40 agonist ivuxolimab in advanced cancers. Clones were sequenced by immunoSEQ multiplex PCR, and TCRdb holds only the in-frame ones, with some missing. The table records tens of thousands of clones, roughly 84% of them present only once. The material was CD4+ or CD8+ T cells sorted from blood, obtained in a trial of the OX40 agonist ivuxolimab. The receptors come from an adult with an advanced solid tumor such as melanoma, head and neck, liver or kidney cancer.

This clone was recorded once. The chain has TRBV5-4 and TRBJ2-7; D is possibly TRBD2 (7 bases). The CDR3 length is 13 residues. The ends were cut back, 1 base at V and 7 bases at J, with 12 bases in the middle. CDR1 SGHNT and CDR2 YYREEE come from the germline V gene (reference sequence). Here the CDR3 DNA reads TGTGCCAGCAGCTTGAAGGGGGGGCCAGAGCAGTACTTC. Its translation: CASSLKGGPEQYF.

V and J are TRBV7-2 and TRBJ1-1; 8 positions agree with TRBD1. The CDR3 is made up of 15 amino acids. Per germline, CDR1 SGHTA and CDR2 FQGNSA. The trim removed 5 bases at V and 0 bases at J, leaving 5 bases unmatched. The CDR3 loop is CASSPRQGLNTEAFF. CDR3 nucleotides: TGTGCCAGCAGCCCCAGACAGGGGCTGAACACTGAAGCTTTCTTT.

V usage is TRBV7-2 and J usage is TRBJ1-1; D is possibly TRBD1 (6 bases). The V gene's germline CDR1 is SGHTA and CDR2 FQGNSA. The CDR3 is 17 residues long. With 5 bases removed from V and 1 base from J, the gap between germline ends came to 20 bases. Here the CDR3 reads CASSIPPYGQRNTEAFF. CDR3 bases: TGTGCCAGCAGCATTCCTCCCTATGGACAGAGGAACACTGAAGCTTTCTTT. The full variable domain, with the rest looked up from reference TRBV7-2 and TRBJ1-1, is GAGVSQSPSNKVTEKGKDVELRCDPISGHTALYWYRQSLGQGLEFLIYFQGNSAPDKSGLPSDRFSAERTGGSVSTLTIQRTQQEDSAVYLCASSIPPYGQRNTEAFFGQGTRLTVV.

The rearrangement uses TRBV2 and TRBJ2-3, with TRBD1 matching over 8 bases. Germline V gene sequence: CDR1 SNHLY, CDR2 FYNNEI. The CDR3 has 17 amino acids. With 2 bases clipped from V and 3 bases from J, the junction kept 10 bases outside the gene matches. In nucleotides, the CDR3 is TGTGCCAGCAGTGAACCCCTGGACAGGGTAAAGACAGATACGCAGTATTTT. Translating it yields CASSEPLDRVKTDTQYF.

The chain is built from TRBV2 and TRBJ2-3, with 7 bases identical to TRBD2. V lost 8 bases to trimming and J lost 2 bases; unmatched junction nucleotides: 13. The CDR3 totals 16 residues. Germline CDR1 SNHLY, CDR2 FYNNEI. In DNA, the CDR3 is TGTGCCAGCCGGCGGGCTAGCGGAGCCCTCACAGATACGCAGTATTTT. Residues: CASRRASGALTDTQYF.

V and J are TRBV7-2 and TRBJ1-5; a weak D match, TRBD1 (6 bases). This CDR3 spans 13 amino acids. Per germline, CDR1 SGHTA and CDR2 FQGNSA. Trimming took off 5 bases at V and 2 bases at J, with 7 bases between the two ends. CDR3 nucleotides: TGTGCCAGCAGCAGACAGGGCAATCAGCCCCAGCATTTT. It is translated as CASSRQGNQPQHF.

The rearrangement links TRBV5-1 to TRBJ1-1; D is ambiguous. The V gene's germline CDR1 is SGHRS and CDR2 YFSETQ. The CDR3 runs 13 residues. Trimming removed 0 bases at V and 4 bases at J, with 7 bases between. The CDR3 DNA follows: TGCGCCAGCAGCTTGGACGGGGTCACTGAAGCTTTCTTT. Its protein is CASSLDGVTEAFF.

This clone was seen a single time. The rearrangement uses TRBV14 and TRBJ2-1; 9 bases are a match to TRBD1. The germline V gene has CDR1 SGHDN and CDR2 FVKESK. V was clipped by 4 bases and J by 5 bases; unmatched bases: 9. This CDR3 spans 16 amino acids. The CDR3 DNA reads as TGTGCCAGCAGCCGAAGGGACAGGGTAATTAACAATGAGCAGTTCTTC. It is translated as CASSRRDRVINNEQFF. Complete variable domain (other parts from reference TRBV14 and TRBJ2-1): EAGVTQFPSHSVIEKGQTVTLRCDPISGHDNLYWYRRVMGKEIKFLLHFVKESKQDESGMPNNRFLAERTGGTYSTLKVQPAELEDSGVYFCASSRRDRVINNEQFFGPGTRLTVL.

The V and J genes are TRBV19 and TRBJ1-2; D is uncertain. The V gene lost 3 bases and the J gene lost 6 bases, with 5 bases spanning the gap. CDR3 length equals 11 residues. Germline CDR1 LNHDA, CDR2 SQIVND (reference sequence). The DNA of the CDR3 is TGTGCCAGTAGTATCGTTAATGGCTACACCTTC. Amino acid sequence: CASSIVNGYTF.

In this sample, this clone turned up a few times. The chain is built from TRBV10-3 and TRBJ2-7; D is possibly TRBD2 (5 bases). Germline values: CDR1 ENHRY, CDR2 SYGVKD. The ends were cut back, 3 bases at V and 2 bases at J, with 11 bases in the middle. The CDR3 consists of 14 residues. This CDR3 is CAISEGGLPYEQYF. Here the CDR3 DNA reads TGTGCCATCAGTGAAGGCGGGTTACCCTACGAGCAGTACTTC.

The count of this clone is one. The chain joins TRBV18 to TRBJ2-7; 9 bases are a match to TRBD1. V was pared by 3 bases and J by 5 bases, with 5 bases of the junction left unmatched. This CDR3 region has 14 residues. The V gene's germline CDR1 is KGHSH and CDR2 LQKENI. This CDR3 is CASSPLGQGNEQYF. CDR3 DNA sequence: TGTGCCAGCTCACCGTTGGGACAGGGCAACGAGCAGTACTTC.

This CDR3 is CASSLDGSRGQPQHF. The DNA of the CDR3 is TGCGCCAGCAGCTTGGACGGCAGCCGGGGTCAGCCCCAGCATTTT. The chain employs TRBV5-1 and TRBJ1-5; D is undetermined. The ends were cut back, 0 bases at V and 6 bases at J, with 13 bases in the middle. CDR3 length: 15 amino acids. Per germline, CDR1 SGHRS and CDR2 YFSETQ.

This clone was counted only a few times. The gene calls are TRBV12-5 and TRBJ2-7, with D perhaps assigned TRBD1 or TRBD2 (6 bases each). CDR1 LGHNT and CDR2 FRNRAP come from the germline V gene. The germline V and J ends were trimmed by 0 bases and 6 bases, with 15 bases remaining between them. The CDR3 is 15 amino acids. CDR3 sequence (DNA): TGTGCTAGTGGTTTGGTATCAGGGGAGGTCGGCGAGCAGTACTTC. This translates into CASGLVSGEVGEQYF. Filled out from reference TRBV12-5 and TRBJ2-7, the complete variable domain reads DARVTQTPRHKVTEMGQEVTMRCQPILGHNTVFWYRQTMMQGLELLAYFRNRAPLDDSGMPKDRFSAEMPDATLATLKIQPSEPRDSAVYFCASGLVSGEVGEQYFGPGTRLTVT.

This chain joins TRBV5-8 and TRBJ1-1; no definite D call. The CDR3 has 13 residues. Between the trimmed V and J ends, which lost 4 bases and 8 bases, there was a span of 15 bases. Germline assignment: CDR1 SGHTS and CDR2 YDEGEE. The CDR3 sequence: CASSLGIRAEAFF. The CDR3 region has the DNA TGTGCCAGCAGCCTGGGGATCCGGGCCGAAGCTTTCTTT.

The chain uses TRBV14 and TRBJ1-1; D might be TRBD1 (5 bases). The CDR3 contains 14 residues. The V and J ends lost 4 bases and 6 bases respectively, with 15 bases between them. The germline V gene encodes CDR1 SGHDN and CDR2 FVKESK. The CDR3 nucleotides read TGTGCCAGCAGCCTATACCGAGGGGTGTCTGAAGCTTTCTTT. This gives the protein CASSLYRGVSEAFF.

This clone was recorded only once. The chain recombines TRBV27 with TRBJ1-1; 10 nucleotides line up with TRBD1. The CDR3 extends over 15 amino acids. The ends lost 3 bases at V and 1 base at J; junction bases unmatched: 2. Germline V gene sequence: CDR1 MNHEY, CDR2 SMNVEV (reference sequence). In DNA, the CDR3 is TGTGCCAGCAGTTTTGACAGGGGGCGGAACACTGAAGCTTTCTTT. Protein product: CASSFDRGRNTEAFF.

The genes are TRBV5-3 and TRBJ1-2; possible D gene TRBD1, 5 bases. TRBV5-3 is reported as an ORF; its role is uncertain. Deletions cut 1 base from V and 4 bases from J, with 20 bases between. The CDR3 is made up of 17 amino acids. The CDR3 region is CARSLSRAGRVSYGYTF. CDR3 sequence (DNA): TGTGCCAGAAGCTTGAGTCGGGCAGGGAGGGTGTCCTATGGCTACACCTTC.

V is TRBV7-2 and J is TRBJ1-1, with a weak D call TRBD1 (5 bases). Looked up from germline, CDR1 is SGHTA and CDR2 is FQGNSA. There are 16 residues in the CDR3. Trimming pared 1 base from V and 3 bases from J, leaving 15 bases between. CDR3 in amino acids: CASSLGGAYTYTEAFF. CDR3 DNA: TGTGCCAGCAGCTTAGGGGGCGCTTACACGTACACTGAAGCTTTCTTT. The full variable domain, in which reference TRBV7-2 and TRBJ1-1 provide the parts outside the CDR3, is GAGVSQSPSNKVTEKGKDVELRCDPISGHTALYWYRQSLGQGLEFLIYFQGNSAPDKSGLPSDRFSAERTGGSVSTLTIQRTQQEDSAVYLCASSLGGAYTYTEAFFGQGTRLTVV.

This clone has only one observation. The V call is TRBV9, the J call TRBJ1-1; D uncertain. In germline, CDR1 is SGDLS, CDR2 YYNGEE. The V end lost 0 bases, the J end lost 4 bases, and 10 bases lay between the germline ends. This CDR3 spans 14 amino acids. The CDR3 DNA sequence: TGTGCCAGCAGCGTAGAACCCACGGGCACTGAAGCTTTCTTT. Protein: CASSVEPTGTEAFF.

The rearrangement joins TRBV30 to TRBJ1-6; D uncertain. CDR1 is GTSNPN and CDR2 is SVGIG in the germline V gene (reference sequence). Trimming shortened V by 3 bases and J by 11 bases, and 11 bases separated the two germline ends. The CDR3 length is 12 residues. The CDR3 bases are TGTGCCTGGAGCGGTAGGGTGCCACCCCTCCACTTT. The encoded protein is CAWSGRVPPLHF.

This clone was picked up a small number of times. This chain links TRBV28 with TRBJ1-2, with D unclear. Deletions cut 5 bases from V and 2 bases from J, with 9 bases between. This CDR3 is built from 13 residues. The V gene's germline CDR1 is MDHEN and CDR2 SYDVKM. The CDR3 protein is CASSLAPNYGYTF. CDR3 nucleotide sequence: TGTGCCAGCAGTCTAGCCCCCAACTATGGCTACACCTTC.

The V and J genes are TRBV19 and TRBJ1-2; D remains ambiguous. The CDR3 is 15 residues long. Trimming cost V 3 bases and J 0 bases, with 11 bases left between them. CDR1 is LNHDA and CDR2 is SQIVND in the germline V gene (reference sequence). CDR3 sequence (DNA): TGTGCCAGTAGTATCGTGGCAGGAGCTAACTATGGCTACACCTTC. Its translation: CASSIVAGANYGYTF.

This clone appeared a single time. The chain employs TRBV6-5 and TRBJ1-1, with TRBD1 matching 9 bases. CDR1 and CDR2 from the germline V gene are MNHEY and SVGAGI. J was trimmed by 7 bases and V by 6 bases; bases with no gene match: 12. The CDR3 is 15 residues long. The CDR3 sequence is CASRTGGTGRVEAFF. The CDR3 DNA follows: TGTGCCAGCAGGACAGGGGGGACAGGGAGGGTTGAAGCTTTCTTT.

This chain links TRBV6-5 with TRBJ2-2; 8 nucleotides match TRBD1. Germline V gene sequence: CDR1 MNHEY, CDR2 SVGAGI. Losses at the gene ends were 0 bases for V and 5 bases for J; bases not matched to a gene: 2. The CDR3 totals 15 residues. The CDR3 bases are TGTGCCAGCAGTTACTCGTACAGGGGGACCGGGGAGCTGTTTTTT. Its translation is CASSYSYRGTGELFF.

The CDR3 spells CASRPHAGTGGNTEAFF. The CDR3 bases are TGTGCCAGTAGGCCGCATGCCGGGACAGGGGGGAACACTGAAGCTTTCTTT. The V and J genes are TRBV19 and TRBJ1-1; 11 bases are shared with TRBD1. The CDR3 extends over 17 amino acids. The germline CDR1 and CDR2 sequences are LNHDA and SQIVND (reference sequence). The ends lost 6 bases at V and 1 base at J; junction bases unmatched: 10.

The V call is TRBV27, the J call TRBJ2-7, with TRBD1 identical over 10 bases. Per the germline V gene, CDR1 is MNHEY and CDR2 is SMNVEV (reference sequence). CDR3 length: 15 amino acids. V was pared by 6 bases and J by 1 base, with 6 bases of the junction left unmatched. CDR3 in DNA: TGTGCCAGCAGCTCTAGGGGACAGGGGTCCTACGAGCAGTACTTC. This gives the protein CASSSRGQGSYEQYF.

V usage is TRBV6-5 and J usage is TRBJ2-7; 9 nucleotides match TRBD1. V shed 2 bases and J 3 bases; nucleotides not matched to a gene: 8. The CDR3 extends over 16 amino acids. The germline V gene encodes CDR1 MNHEY and CDR2 SVGAGI. This chain's CDR3 is CASSYSRDRAYYEQYF. In DNA form, the CDR3 reads TGTGCCAGCAGTTACAGCCGGGACAGGGCATACTACGAGCAGTACTTC.

This chain uses TRBV7-3 with TRBJ2-5; possible D gene TRBD1, 5 bases. The CDR3 has 12 amino acids. Germline V gene lookup returns CDR1 SGHTA and CDR2 FQGTGA. Deletions cut 5 bases from V and 7 bases from J, with 11 bases between. The CDR3 DNA follows: TGTGCCAGCAGCGAGAACACAGGGACCCAGTACTTC. It specifies CASSENTGTQYF.

The CDR3 reads CASSLRTGSGTGELFF. CDR3 coding DNA: TGCGCCAGCAGCTTGCGGACAGGGAGCGGGACCGGGGAGCTGTTTTTT. The rearrangement joins TRBV5-1 to TRBJ2-2; the match to TRBD1 covers 8 bases. V trimming: 1 base; J trimming: 5 bases; junction bases outside the gene matches: 7. Germline V gene sequence: CDR1 SGHRS, CDR2 YFSETQ. This CDR3 has 16 amino acids.

V is TRBV7-8 and J is TRBJ2-2; 8 nucleotides line up with TRBD1. CDR3 size: 13 residues. The germline V gene has CDR1 SGHVS and CDR2 FQNEAQ. With 8 bases clipped from V and 6 bases from J, the junction kept 5 bases outside the gene matches. The CDR3 spells CASRTGSAGELFF. For the CDR3, the DNA is TGTGCCAGCCGGACAGGGTCGGCCGGGGAGCTGTTTTTT.